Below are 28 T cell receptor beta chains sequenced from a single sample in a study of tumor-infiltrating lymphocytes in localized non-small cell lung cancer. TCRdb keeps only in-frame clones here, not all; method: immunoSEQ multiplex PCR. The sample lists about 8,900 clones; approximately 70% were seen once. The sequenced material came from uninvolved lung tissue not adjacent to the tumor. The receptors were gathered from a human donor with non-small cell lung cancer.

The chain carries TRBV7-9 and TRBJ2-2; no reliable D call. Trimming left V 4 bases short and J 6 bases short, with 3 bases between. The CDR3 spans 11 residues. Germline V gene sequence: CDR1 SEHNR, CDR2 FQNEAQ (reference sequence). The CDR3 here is CASSSPGELFF. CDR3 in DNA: TGTGCCAGCAGCTCTCCCGGGGAGCTGTTTTTT.

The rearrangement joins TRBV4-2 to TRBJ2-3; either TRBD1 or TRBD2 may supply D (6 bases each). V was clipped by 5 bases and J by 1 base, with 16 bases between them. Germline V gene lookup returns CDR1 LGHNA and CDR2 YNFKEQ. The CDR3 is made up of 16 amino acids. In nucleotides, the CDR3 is TGTGCCAGCAGCACCCTCGGGGGCGCAGGCACAGATACGCAGTATTTT. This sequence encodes CASSTLGGAGTDTQYF.

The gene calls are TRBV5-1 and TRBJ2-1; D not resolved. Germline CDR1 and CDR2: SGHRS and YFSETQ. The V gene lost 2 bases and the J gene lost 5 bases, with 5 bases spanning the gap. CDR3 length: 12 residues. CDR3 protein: CASSFANNEQFF. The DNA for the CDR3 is TGCGCCAGCAGCTTCGCGAACAATGAGCAGTTCTTC.

In DNA form, the CDR3 reads TGCAGCGTTCGGGCGGGTTTCTACGAGCAGTACTTC. Encoded protein: CSVRAGFYEQYF. The V gene is TRBV29-1, the J gene TRBJ2-7; tentatively, D is TRBD2 (5 bases). The CDR3 extends over 12 amino acids. V was pared by 5 bases and J by 3 bases, with 11 bases between. Looked up from germline, CDR1 is SQVTM and CDR2 is ANQGSEA.

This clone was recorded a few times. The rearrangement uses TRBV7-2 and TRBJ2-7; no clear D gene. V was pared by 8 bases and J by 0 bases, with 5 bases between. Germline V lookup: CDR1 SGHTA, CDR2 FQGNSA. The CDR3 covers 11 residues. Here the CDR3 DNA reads TGTGCCAGCGTTGTCTCCTACGAGCAGTACTTC. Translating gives CASVVSYEQYF.

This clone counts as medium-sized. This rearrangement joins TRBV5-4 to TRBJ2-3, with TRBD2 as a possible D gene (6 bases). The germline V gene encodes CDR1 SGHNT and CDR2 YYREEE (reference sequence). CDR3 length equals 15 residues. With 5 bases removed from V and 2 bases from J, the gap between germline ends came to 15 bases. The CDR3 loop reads CASRPRDSFTDTQYF. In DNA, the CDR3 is TGTGCCAGCAGACCCCGGGACTCTTTCACAGATACGCAGTATTTT.

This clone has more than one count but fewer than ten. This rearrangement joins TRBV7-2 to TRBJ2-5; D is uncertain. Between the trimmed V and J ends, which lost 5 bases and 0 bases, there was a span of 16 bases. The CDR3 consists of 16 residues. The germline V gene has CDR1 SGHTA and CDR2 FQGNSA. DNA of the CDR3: TGTGCCAGCAGCCTAGACCATACAAGATACCAAGAGACCCAGTACTTC. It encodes CASSLDHTRYQETQYF.

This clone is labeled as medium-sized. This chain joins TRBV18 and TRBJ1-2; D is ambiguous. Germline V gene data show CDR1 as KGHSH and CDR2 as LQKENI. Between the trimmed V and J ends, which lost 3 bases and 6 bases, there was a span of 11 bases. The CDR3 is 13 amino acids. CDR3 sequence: CASSPSRDNGYTF. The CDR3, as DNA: TGTGCCAGCTCACCCTCACGGGATAATGGCTACACCTTC.

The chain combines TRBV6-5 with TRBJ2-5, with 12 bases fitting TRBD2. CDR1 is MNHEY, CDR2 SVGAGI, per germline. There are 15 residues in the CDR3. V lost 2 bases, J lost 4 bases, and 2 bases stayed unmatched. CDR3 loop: CASSYQGLAGETQYF. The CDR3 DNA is TGTGCCAGCAGTTACCAGGGACTAGCGGGAGAGACCCAGTACTTC.

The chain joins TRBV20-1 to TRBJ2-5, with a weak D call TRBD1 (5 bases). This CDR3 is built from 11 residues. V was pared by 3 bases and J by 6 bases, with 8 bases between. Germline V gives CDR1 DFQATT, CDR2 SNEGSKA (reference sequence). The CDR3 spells CSASKGQTQYF. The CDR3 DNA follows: TGCAGTGCTAGTAAGGGGCAGACCCAGTACTTC.

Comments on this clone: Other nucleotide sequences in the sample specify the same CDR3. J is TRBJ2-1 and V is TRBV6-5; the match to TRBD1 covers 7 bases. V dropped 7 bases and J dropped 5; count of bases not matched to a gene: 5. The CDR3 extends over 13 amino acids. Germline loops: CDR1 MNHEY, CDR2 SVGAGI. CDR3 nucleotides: TGTGCCAGCACGGGGACAGCCGACAATGAGCAGTTCTTC. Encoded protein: CASTGTADNEQFF.

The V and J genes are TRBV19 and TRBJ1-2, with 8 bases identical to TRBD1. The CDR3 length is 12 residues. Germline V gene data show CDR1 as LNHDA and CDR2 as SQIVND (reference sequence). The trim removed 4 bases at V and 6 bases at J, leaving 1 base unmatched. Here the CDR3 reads CASSRGQDGYTF. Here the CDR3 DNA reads TGTGCCAGTAGTAGGGGACAGGATGGCTACACCTTC.

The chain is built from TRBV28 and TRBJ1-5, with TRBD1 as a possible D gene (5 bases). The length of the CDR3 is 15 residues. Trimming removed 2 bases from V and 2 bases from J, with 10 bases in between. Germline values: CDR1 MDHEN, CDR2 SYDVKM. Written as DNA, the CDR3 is TGTGCCAGCAGTTTAGGGGGGACGGGCAATCAGCCCCAGCATTTT. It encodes CASSLGGTGNQPQHF. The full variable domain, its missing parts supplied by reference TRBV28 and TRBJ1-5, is DVKVTQSSRYLVKRTGEKVFLECVQDMDHENMFWYRQDPGLGLRLIYFSYDVKMKEKGDIPEGYSVSREKKERFSLILESASTNQTSMYLCASSLGGTGNQPQHFGDGTRLSIL.

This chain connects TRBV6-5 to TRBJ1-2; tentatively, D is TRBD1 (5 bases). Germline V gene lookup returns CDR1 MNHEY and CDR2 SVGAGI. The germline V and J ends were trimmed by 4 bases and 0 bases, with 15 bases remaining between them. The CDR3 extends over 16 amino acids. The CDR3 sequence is CASSSNAGGANYGYTF. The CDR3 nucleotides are TGTGCCAGCAGTTCAAACGCGGGGGGGGCTAACTATGGCTACACCTTC.

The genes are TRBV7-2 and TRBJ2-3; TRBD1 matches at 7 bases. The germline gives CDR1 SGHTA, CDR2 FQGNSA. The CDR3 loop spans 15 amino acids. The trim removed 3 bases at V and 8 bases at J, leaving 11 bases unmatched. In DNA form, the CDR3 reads TGTGCCAGCAGCTTGTGGGACAGACGGGAAGGTACGCAGTATTTT. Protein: CASSLWDRREGTQYF. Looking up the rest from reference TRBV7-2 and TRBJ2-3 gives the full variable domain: GAGVSQSPSNKVTEKGKDVELRCDPISGHTALYWYRQSLGQGLEFLIYFQGNSAPDKSGLPSDRFSAERTGGSVSTLTIQRTQQEDSAVYLCASSLWDRREGTQYFGPGTRLTVL.

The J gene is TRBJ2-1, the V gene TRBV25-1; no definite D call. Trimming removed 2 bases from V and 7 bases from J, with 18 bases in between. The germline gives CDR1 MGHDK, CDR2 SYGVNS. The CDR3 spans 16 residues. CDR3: CASSEGDLSIQNEQFF. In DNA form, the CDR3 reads TGTGCCAGCAGTGAAGGTGACTTGAGCATCCAGAATGAGCAGTTCTTC.

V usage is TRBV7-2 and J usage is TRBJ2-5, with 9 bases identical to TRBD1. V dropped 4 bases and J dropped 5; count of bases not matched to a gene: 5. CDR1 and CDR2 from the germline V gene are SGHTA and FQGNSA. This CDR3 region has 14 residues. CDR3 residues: CASSSGQGSETQYF. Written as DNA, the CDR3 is TGTGCCAGCAGCTCGGGACAGGGATCGGAGACCCAGTACTTC.

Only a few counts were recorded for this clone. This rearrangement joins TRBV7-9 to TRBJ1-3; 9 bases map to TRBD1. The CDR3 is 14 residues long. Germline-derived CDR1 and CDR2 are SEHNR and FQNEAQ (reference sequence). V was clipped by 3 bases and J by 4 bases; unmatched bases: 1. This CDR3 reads CASSFTGGGNTIYF. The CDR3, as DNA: TGTGCCAGCAGCTTTACAGGGGGCGGAAACACCATATATTTT. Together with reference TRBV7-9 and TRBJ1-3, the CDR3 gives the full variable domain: DTGVSQNPRHKITKRGQNVTFRCDPISEHNRLYWYRQTLGQGPEFLTYFQNEAQLEKSRLLSDRFSAERPKGSFSTLEIQRTEQGDSAMYLCASSFTGGGNTIYFGEGSWLTVV.

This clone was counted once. CDR3 sequence: CSVVRDATSYEQYF. In DNA form, the CDR3 reads TGCAGCGTTGTCCGGGACGCAACTTCCTACGAGCAGTACTTC. The chain has TRBV29-1 and TRBJ2-7; D might be TRBD1 or TRBD2, each matching 5 bases. CDR1 and CDR2 (germline): SQVTM, ANQGSEA. CDR3 length equals 14 residues. V shed 4 bases and J shed 1 base, with 14 bases lying between them.

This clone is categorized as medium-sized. CDR3: CASSFRGGQPQHF. The CDR3 nucleotides are TGTGCCAGCAGTTTTAGGGGCGGTCAGCCCCAGCATTTT. V and J are TRBV28 and TRBJ1-5, with D maybe TRBD1 (5 bases). Trimming stripped 3 bases from V and 6 bases from J, with 9 bases between. Germline V gene sequence: CDR1 MDHEN, CDR2 SYDVKM. This CDR3 spans 13 amino acids.

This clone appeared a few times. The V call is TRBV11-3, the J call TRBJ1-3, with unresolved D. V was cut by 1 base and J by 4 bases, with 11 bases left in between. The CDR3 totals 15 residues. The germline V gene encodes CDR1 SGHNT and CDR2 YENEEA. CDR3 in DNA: TGTGCCAGCAGCTTAGGTGACGGAGAAGGAAACACCATATATTTT. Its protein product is CASSLGDGEGNTIYF.

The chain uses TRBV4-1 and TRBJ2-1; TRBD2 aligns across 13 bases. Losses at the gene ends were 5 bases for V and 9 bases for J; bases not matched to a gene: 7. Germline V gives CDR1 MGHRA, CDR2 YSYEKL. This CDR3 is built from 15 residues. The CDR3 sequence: CASSERTSGSGEQFF. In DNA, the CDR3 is TGCGCCAGCAGCGAAAGGACTAGCGGGAGTGGTGAGCAGTTCTTC.

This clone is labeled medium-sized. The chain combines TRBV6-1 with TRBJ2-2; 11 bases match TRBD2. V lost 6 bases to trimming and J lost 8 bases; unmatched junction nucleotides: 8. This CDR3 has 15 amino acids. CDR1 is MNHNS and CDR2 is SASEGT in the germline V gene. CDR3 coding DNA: TGTGCCAGCAGGGGGACTAGCGGAGGGATTGGGGAGCTGTTTTTT. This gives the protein CASRGTSGGIGELFF.

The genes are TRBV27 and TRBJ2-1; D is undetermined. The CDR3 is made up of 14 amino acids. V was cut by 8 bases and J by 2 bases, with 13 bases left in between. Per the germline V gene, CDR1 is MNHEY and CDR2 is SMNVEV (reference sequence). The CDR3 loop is CASALSGPYNEQFF. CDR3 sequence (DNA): TGTGCCAGCGCCTTATCTGGGCCCTACAATGAGCAGTTCTTC.

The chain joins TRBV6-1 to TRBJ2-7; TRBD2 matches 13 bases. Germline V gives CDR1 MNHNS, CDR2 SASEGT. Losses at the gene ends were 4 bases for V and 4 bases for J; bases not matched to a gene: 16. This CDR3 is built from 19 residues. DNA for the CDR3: TGTGCCAGCAGTGTTTGGAAACTAGCGGGAGGGACCTCCCCTTACGAGCAGTACTTC. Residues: CASSVWKLAGGTSPYEQYF.

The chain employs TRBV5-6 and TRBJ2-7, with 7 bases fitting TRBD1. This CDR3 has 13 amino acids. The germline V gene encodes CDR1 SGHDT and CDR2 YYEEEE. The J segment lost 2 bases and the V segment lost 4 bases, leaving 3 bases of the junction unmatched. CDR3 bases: TGTGCCAGCAGCCCCGGGACAGCCTACGAGCAGTACTTC. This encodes CASSPGTAYEQYF.

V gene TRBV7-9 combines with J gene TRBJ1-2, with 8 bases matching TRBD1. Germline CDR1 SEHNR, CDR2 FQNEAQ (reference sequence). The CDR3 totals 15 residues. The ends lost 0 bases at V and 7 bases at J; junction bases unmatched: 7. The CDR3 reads CASSLASGGSGGYTF. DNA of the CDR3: TGTGCCAGCAGCTTAGCCTCAGGGGGCTCAGGTGGCTACACCTTC.

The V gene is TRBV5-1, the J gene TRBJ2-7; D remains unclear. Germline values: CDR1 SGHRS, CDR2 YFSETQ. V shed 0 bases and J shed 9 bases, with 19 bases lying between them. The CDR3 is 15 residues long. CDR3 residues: CASSLVGRSDQVQYF. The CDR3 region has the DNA TGCGCCAGCAGCTTGGTCGGACGATCAGATCAAGTGCAGTACTTC.